The 24 T cell receptor beta chains below all came from one sample that was sequenced in a study of radiation and T cells in renal cell carcinoma. Noted time point: baseline pretreatment blood. The treatment denotes: 15 Gy SBRT to primary tumor, nephrectomy 4 weeks later. Only in-frame clones appear in the TCRdb table, and some are missing; sequencing was by immunoSEQ multiplex PCR. The sample lists 100,000 or so clones; 75% to 90% were seen once. The specimen comprised blood, sampled from a patient whose treatment included radiotherapy and nephrectomy. The receptors were gathered from a man aged 50-59 years with renal cell carcinoma.

J is TRBJ1-2 and V is TRBV9, with TRBD1 matching 12 bases. Trimming cost V 4 bases and J 7 bases; bases outside gene matches: 8. The germline CDR1 and CDR2 sequences are SGDLS and YYNGEE. This CDR3 is built from 15 residues. As DNA, the CDR3 is TGTGCCAGCAGCTCCCGGGACAGGGGGCTGGTTGGCTACACCTTC. This sequence encodes CASSSRDRGLVGYTF.

This CDR3 is CASSTDSRAGNTIYF. CDR3 nucleotide sequence: TGCGCCAGCAGCACGGACAGCCGGGCGGGAAACACCATATATTTT. The V and J genes are TRBV5-1 and TRBJ1-3; a weak D match, TRBD1 (6 bases). Germline values: CDR1 SGHRS, CDR2 YFSETQ. The CDR3 length is 15 residues. V was clipped by 4 bases and J by 4 bases, with 15 bases between them.

This sequence joins TRBV19 and TRBJ2-1; D perhaps matches TRBD2 (6 bases). V was trimmed by 3 bases and J by 3 bases, leaving 6 bases between them. Germline V lookup: CDR1 LNHDA, CDR2 SQIVND (reference sequence). There are 13 residues in the CDR3. The CDR3 spells CASSIGGYNEQFF. The DNA of the CDR3 is TGTGCCAGTAGTATCGGGGGCTACAATGAGCAGTTCTTC.

This clone was seen a single time. The chain links TRBV6-6 to TRBJ1-2, with D hard to call. This CDR3 spans 13 amino acids. Trimming shortened V by 2 bases and J by 6 bases, and 10 bases separated the two germline ends. Germline V gene sequence: CDR1 MNHNY, CDR2 SVGAGI (reference sequence). The CDR3 loop reads CASSYDPPHGYTF. The CDR3 DNA reads TGTGCCAGCAGTTACGACCCTCCCCATGGCTACACCTTC.

This clone was counted once. V and J are TRBV19 and TRBJ2-5, with TRBD1 identical over 9 bases. This CDR3 is built from 19 residues. Germline trimming cut 5 bases from V and 0 bases from J; bases unmatched to any gene: 16. The germline V gene encodes CDR1 LNHDA and CDR2 SQIVND (reference sequence). The CDR3 is CASSRGDRVFAGYQETQYF. CDR3 DNA: TGTGCCAGTAGTCGCGGGGACAGGGTGTTTGCGGGGTACCAAGAGACCCAGTACTTC.

To note about this clone: The junction shows a germline mismatch at one end, possibly a read error. CDR3 DNA sequence: TGTGCTAGCAGCTCCGGGACACCGAACACCGGGGAGCTGTTTTTT. It yields the protein CASSSGTPNTGELFF. This rearrangement joins TRBV7-7 to TRBJ2-2, with D possibly being TRBD1 (6 bases). This CDR3 has 15 residues. Germline V gives CDR1 SSHAT, CDR2 FNYEAQ (reference sequence).

This chain connects TRBV29-1 to TRBJ1-2; no clear D gene. The germline gives CDR1 SQVTM, CDR2 ANQGSEA. The V end was cut by 7 bases, the J end by 4 bases, with 13 bases between. The length of the CDR3 is 12 residues. This CDR3 is CSAERGPYGYTF. CDR3 coding DNA: TGCAGCGCCGAGAGAGGCCCCTATGGCTACACCTTC.

J is TRBJ2-5 and V is TRBV4-2, with D possibly being TRBD1 (5 bases). This CDR3 contains 15 residues. V was trimmed by 2 bases and J by 1 base, leaving 11 bases between them. Germline V lookup: CDR1 LGHNA, CDR2 YNFKEQ. This CDR3 reads CASSQQPRGQETQYF. In nucleotides, the CDR3 is TGTGCCAGCAGCCAACAACCTAGGGGCCAAGAGACCCAGTACTTC.

J is TRBJ1-4 and V is TRBV19, with D possibly matching TRBD1 (6 bases). This CDR3 has 15 amino acids. Trimming pared 6 bases from V and 2 bases from J, leaving 13 bases between. The germline CDR1 and CDR2 sequences are LNHDA and SQIVND (reference sequence). The CDR3 here is CASSLTGPTNEKLFF. The CDR3 DNA is TGTGCCAGTAGCCTAACAGGGCCGACTAATGAAAAACTGTTTTTT.

J is TRBJ1-3 and V is TRBV7-2, with D possibly TRBD1 on 5 matching bases. CDR3 length: 17 amino acids. Germline V lookup: CDR1 SGHTA, CDR2 FQGNSA. Trimming shortened V by 5 bases and J by 0 bases, and 17 bases separated the two germline ends. CDR3 DNA: TGTGCCAGCAGCCTCTTCGGCGGGGGGTTCTCTGGAAACACCATATATTTT. Residues: CASSLFGGGFSGNTIYF.

The chain employs TRBV30 and TRBJ2-6; D unresolved. The V gene lost 5 bases and the J gene lost 4 bases, with 3 bases spanning the gap. This CDR3 is built from 11 residues. CDR1 and CDR2 (germline): GTSNPN, SVGIG (reference sequence). The CDR3 DNA follows: TGTGCCTGGGGCGGGGCCAACGTCCTGACTTTC. Its protein is CAWGGANVLTF.

The chain has TRBV10-3 and TRBJ2-5; tentative D call: TRBD1 (6 bases). Per the germline V gene, CDR1 is ENHRY and CDR2 is SYGVKD. The CDR3 loop spans 15 amino acids. V was shortened by 10 bases and J by 0 bases, with 18 bases between the two germline ends. CDR3 residues: CATLNNRDNQETQYF. CDR3 DNA sequence: TGTGCCACCTTAAACAACCGGGACAACCAAGAGACCCAGTACTTC.

The sample holds a few counts of this clone. This rearrangement joins TRBV7-9 to TRBJ1-2; no firm D call. Germline CDR1 is SEHNR and CDR2 is FQNEAQ (reference sequence). The V end was cut by 5 bases, the J end by 8 bases, with 9 bases between. The CDR3 spans 11 residues. The CDR3 loop reads CASSLESGYTF. In DNA form, the CDR3 reads TGTGCCAGCAGCCTTGAGAGCGGCTACACCTTC.

This clone was observed a single time. This chain connects TRBV7-6 to TRBJ1-4, with 7 nucleotides matching TRBD1. V lost 0 bases to trimming and J lost 8 bases; unmatched junction nucleotides: 3. The CDR3 is 14 residues long. CDR1 is SGHVS and CDR2 is FNYEAQ in the germline V gene. The CDR3 coding sequence is TGTGCCAGCAGCTTAGCGTACAGGGGAGAAAAACTGTTTTTT. Its translation: CASSLAYRGEKLFF.

V gene TRBV10-3 combines with J gene TRBJ1-2; D possibly corresponds to TRBD1 (6 bases). Germline V lookup: CDR1 ENHRY, CDR2 SYGVKD. V was pared by 7 bases and J by 2 bases, with 14 bases between. This CDR3 is 14 amino acids long. The CDR3 nucleotides read TGTGCCATCAAGGGGGGCAGCACCAACTATGGCTACACCTTC. This codes for CAIKGGSTNYGYTF.

The chain links TRBV7-6 to TRBJ1-1, with 9 bases that match TRBD1. Germline trimming cut 0 bases from V and 5 bases from J; bases unmatched to any gene: 4. The CDR3 is 15 amino acids. Per germline, CDR1 SGHVS and CDR2 FNYEAQ. The CDR3 bases are TGTGCCAGCAGCTTAGCGGGGACAGGGCTAACTGAAGCTTTCTTT. Its translation is CASSLAGTGLTEAFF.

This chain uses TRBV18 with TRBJ2-7; 10 nucleotides agree with TRBD2. This CDR3 spans 15 amino acids. The germline V gene encodes CDR1 KGHSH and CDR2 LQKENI. V lost 0 bases to trimming and J lost 7 bases; unmatched junction nucleotides: 6. The CDR3 sequence: CASSPPGIAGGEQYF. The CDR3 DNA reads TGTGCCAGCTCACCACCGGGAATAGCGGGAGGTGAGCAGTACTTC.

The chain combines TRBV7-6 with TRBJ1-6; D is perhaps TRBD1 (6 bases). Germline CDR1 and CDR2: SGHVS and FNYEAQ. The V and J ends lost 5 bases and 7 bases respectively, with 12 bases between them. This CDR3 is built from 14 residues. CDR3 DNA: TGTGCCAGCAGCGACAGGACAGCAAATTCACCCCTCCACTTT. This sequence encodes CASSDRTANSPLHF. The complete variable domain, with remaining parts taken from reference TRBV7-6 and TRBJ1-6, reads GAGVSQSPRYKVTKRGQDVALRCDPISGHVSLYWYRQALGQGPEFLTYFNYEAQQDKSGLPNDRFSAERPEGSISTLTIQRTEQRDSAMYRCASSDRTANSPLHFGNGTRLTVT.

This clone was picked up a small number of times. This chain connects TRBV29-1 to TRBJ1-1, with TRBD1 as a possible D gene (5 bases). Germline V gene sequence: CDR1 SQVTM, CDR2 ANQGSEA. The length of the CDR3 is 12 residues. V was trimmed by 7 bases and J by 0 bases, leaving 9 bases between them. Here the CDR3 reads CSGEGVNTEAFF. Written as DNA, the CDR3 is TGCAGCGGCGAAGGGGTGAACACTGAAGCTTTCTTT.

The CDR3 protein is CASSVEGGLKASEQYF. In DNA form, the CDR3 reads TGTGCCAGCAGCGTTGAGGGGGGCCTTAAGGCCTCCGAGCAGTACTTC. The chain uses TRBV9 and TRBJ2-7; either TRBD1 or TRBD2 may fit D (6 bases each). The germline CDR1 and CDR2 sequences are SGDLS and YYNGEE. Trimming left V 2 bases short and J 6 bases short, with 21 bases between. The length of the CDR3 is 16 residues.

The chain carries TRBV5-8 and TRBJ2-7; no definite D call. CDR3 length equals 11 residues. V shed 0 bases and J shed 7 bases, with 5 bases lying between them. CDR1 is SGHTS and CDR2 is YDEGEE in the germline V gene. The CDR3 here is CASSLVTEQYF. The CDR3 nucleotides are TGTGCCAGCAGCTTGGTGACAGAGCAGTACTTC.

The V gene is TRBV10-3, the J gene TRBJ2-3, with 7 bases that match TRBD1. This CDR3 spans 19 amino acids. The V gene end was trimmed by 0 bases and the J gene end by 4 bases; junction bases not matched to a gene: 16. CDR1 is ENHRY, CDR2 SYGVKD, per germline. The CDR3 loop reads CAISESGGRQGRRSDTQYF. In DNA form, the CDR3 reads TGTGCCATCAGTGAGTCTGGGGGACGACAGGGTCGAAGATCAGATACGCAGTATTTT.

A few counts support this clone. The chain has TRBV18 and TRBJ2-7; 7 nucleotides match TRBD1. The CDR3 loop spans 14 amino acids. The V gene end was trimmed by 3 bases and the J gene end by 1 base; junction bases not matched to a gene: 3. Germline V lookup: CDR1 KGHSH, CDR2 LQKENI. CDR3 in amino acids: CASSPRDSSYEQYF. CDR3 DNA: TGTGCCAGCTCACCGAGGGACAGTTCCTACGAGCAGTACTTC.

The chain couples TRBV19 to TRBJ2-3; tentatively, D is TRBD2 (7 bases). This CDR3 comprises 17 residues. The ends were cut back, 3 bases at V and 4 bases at J, with 20 bases in the middle. The germline V gene encodes CDR1 LNHDA and CDR2 SQIVND (reference sequence). The chain's CDR3 is CASSIRDYRDSADTQYF. The CDR3 DNA is TGTGCCAGTAGTATCAGGGACTACAGGGATTCGGCAGATACGCAGTATTTT.